A selection of T cell receptor beta chains follows, all from one sample in a study of blood T cells in healthy people across ages. TCRdb itself ran the 5' RACE reads through MiXCR, one entry per CDR3 protein. Of about 640,000 distinct CDR3 sequences in the sample, roughly 53% were seen once. Sequences were obtained from blood. The receptors were gathered from a man between 60 and 75 years old in good health. Each CDR3 is given with its conserved first and last residue. Each record gives: V gene, J gene, D gene, clone size, CDR3 DNA, CDR3 protein. A D gene is named only where the DNA matches it firmly. The size entry is marked missing in some rows and otherwise reads once, few, many or a size class.

v_call: TRBV12-3/TRBV12-4
j_call: TRBJ2-3
d_call: -
clone_size: -
cdr3_nt: TGTGCCACCTGCTTAGACAGTCCGAGCACAGATACGCAGTATTTT
cdr3_aa: CATCLDSPSTDTQYF

v_call: TRBV3-1
j_call: TRBJ2-1
d_call: TRBD1
clone_size: -
cdr3_nt: TGTGCCAGCAGCCAAACAGGGGTTGACGAGCAGTTCTTC
cdr3_aa: CASSQTGVDEQFF

v_call: TRBV20-1
j_call: TRBJ1-2
d_call: -
clone_size: few
cdr3_nt: TGCAGTGCCAAGGACAGCGAGTTCTATGGCTACACCTTC
cdr3_aa: CSAKDSEFYGYTF

v_call: TRBV11-2
j_call: TRBJ2-5
d_call: TRBD2
clone_size: -
cdr3_nt: TGTGCCAGCAGCCTTGGGACTAGCGGGGCCTCGAGGGAGACCCAGTACTTC
cdr3_aa: CASSLGTSGASRETQYF

v_call: TRBV5-4
j_call: TRBJ2-7
d_call: TRBD2
clone_size: -
cdr3_nt: TGTGCCAGCAGCCAACAGCGGGGGGGCCGATACGAGCAGTACTTC
cdr3_aa: CASSQQRGGRYEQYF

v_call: TRBV4-2
j_call: TRBJ1-2
d_call: -
clone_size: once
cdr3_nt: TGTGCCAGCAGCCAGTCCGCGGACACCTTCTATGGCTACACCTTC
cdr3_aa: CASSQSADTFYGYTF

v_call: TRBV12-3/TRBV12-4
j_call: TRBJ1-4
d_call: -
clone_size: few
cdr3_nt: TGTGCCAGCAATGGACGGCAGAATGAAAAACTGTTTTTT
cdr3_aa: CASNGRQNEKLFF

v_call: TRBV24-1
j_call: TRBJ2-1
d_call: -
clone_size: -
cdr3_nt: TGTGCCACCAGTGATGCTCGGAAGCAGTTCTTC
cdr3_aa: CATSDARKQFF

v_call: TRBV6-1
j_call: TRBJ2-1
d_call: TRBD1
clone_size: -
cdr3_nt: TGTGCCAGCAGTCAAGGACAGGGGTCTAACAATGAGCAGTTCTTC
cdr3_aa: CASSQGQGSNNEQFF

v_call: TRBV6-5
j_call: TRBJ2-7
d_call: TRBD2
clone_size: -
cdr3_nt: TGTGCCAGCAGTTACTCGGCGGGGGGGTCCTCCTACGAGCAGTACTTC
cdr3_aa: CASSYSAGGSSYEQYF

v_call: TRBV11-2
j_call: TRBJ1-2
d_call: TRBD1
clone_size: -
cdr3_nt: TGTGCCAGCAGCTTAGCCCTGACAGGGGCGGATGGCTACACCTTC
cdr3_aa: CASSLALTGADGYTF

v_call: TRBV27
j_call: TRBJ1-2
d_call: TRBD1
clone_size: -
cdr3_nt: TGTGCCAGCAGTTCCACCAACTACAGGGGCTATGGCTACACCTTC
cdr3_aa: CASSSTNYRGYGYTF

v_call: TRBV6-5
j_call: TRBJ2-1
d_call: TRBD2
clone_size: many
cdr3_nt: TGTGCCAGCAGTTACTCTTCTAGCGGGGGCAACAATGAGCAGTTCTTC
cdr3_aa: CASSYSSSGGNNEQFF

v_call: TRBV20-1
j_call: TRBJ2-4
d_call: TRBD1
clone_size: -
cdr3_nt: TGCAGTGCTAATGGACAGGGGGAGGTGGCCAAAAACATTCAGTACTTC
cdr3_aa: CSANGQGEVAKNIQYF

v_call: TRBV2
j_call: TRBJ1-1
d_call: -
clone_size: -
cdr3_nt: TGTGCCAGCACTCTGGGGCATAACACTGAAGCTTTCTTT
cdr3_aa: CASTLGHNTEAFF

v_call: TRBV5-1
j_call: TRBJ2-5
d_call: TRBD1
clone_size: -
cdr3_nt: TGCGCCAGCAGCTTAGGGACAGGGGGTGAAGAAGAGACCCAGTACTTC
cdr3_aa: CASSLGTGGEEETQYF

v_call: TRBV6-5
j_call: TRBJ1-2
d_call: TRBD1
clone_size: -
cdr3_nt: TGTGCCAGCAGTTACGACCTCGGGACAGGGGACTATGGCTACACCTTC
cdr3_aa: CASSYDLGTGDYGYTF

v_call: TRBV29-1
j_call: TRBJ1-2
d_call: -
clone_size: -
cdr3_nt: TGCAGCGTTGAAGCAAAAGGGGTGGCATATGGCTACACCTTC
cdr3_aa: CSVEAKGVAYGYTF

v_call: TRBV2
j_call: TRBJ2-5
d_call: -
clone_size: -
cdr3_nt: TGTGCCAGCAGTACCCTCCAAGAGACCCAGTACTTC
cdr3_aa: CASSTLQETQYF

v_call: TRBV29-1
j_call: TRBJ2-1
d_call: -
clone_size: -
cdr3_nt: TGCAGCGCTACATCGCAGGGGACTGAGCAGTTCTTC
cdr3_aa: CSATSQGTEQFF

v_call: TRBV3-1
j_call: TRBJ2-5
d_call: TRBD2
clone_size: -
cdr3_nt: TGTGCCAGCAGCCAAGGGACTAGCGGGGGTATCGAGACCCAGTACTTC
cdr3_aa: CASSQGTSGGIETQYF

v_call: TRBV18
j_call: TRBJ1-5
d_call: -
clone_size: -
cdr3_nt: TGTGCCAGCTCACCAGCCAGGGGAGGGGGTCAGCCCCAGCATTTT
cdr3_aa: CASSPARGGGQPQHF

v_call: TRBV12-3/TRBV12-4
j_call: TRBJ2-3
d_call: TRBD2
clone_size: few
cdr3_nt: TGTGCCAGCTCCAAGGGGGGCGGGAGGGATACGCAGTATTTT
cdr3_aa: CASSKGGGRDTQYF

v_call: TRBV7-2
j_call: TRBJ2-6
d_call: TRBD2
clone_size: -
cdr3_nt: TGTGCCAGCAGCTCCCCTCGAGGTAGCGGGGGAAGCTCTGAGGCCAACGTCCTGACTTTC
cdr3_aa: CASSSPRGSGGSSEANVLTF

v_call: TRBV11-2
j_call: TRBJ2-5
d_call: -
clone_size: -
cdr3_nt: TGTGCCAGCAGCTTAGAAGCCACCGAGACCCAGTACTTC
cdr3_aa: CASSLEATETQYF

v_call: TRBV3-1
j_call: TRBJ2-1
d_call: TRBD2
clone_size: -
cdr3_nt: TGTGCCAGCGACTCGGGGCGGGGGGTTCACAATGAGCAGTTCTTC
cdr3_aa: CASDSGRGVHNEQFF

v_call: TRBV6-6
j_call: TRBJ1-6
d_call: TRBD1
clone_size: -
cdr3_nt: TGTGCCAGCAGTTCGACAGGGGGCCTGGGTTCACCCCTCCACTTT
cdr3_aa: CASSSTGGLGSPLHF

v_call: TRBV5-1
j_call: TRBJ2-2
d_call: TRBD2
clone_size: once
cdr3_nt: TGCGCCAGCGGCTTAGCGGGCAGCTCCGACACCGGGGAGCTGTTTTTT
cdr3_aa: CASGLAGSSDTGELFF

v_call: TRBV4-1
j_call: TRBJ2-5
d_call: -
clone_size: once
cdr3_nt: TGCGCCAGCAGCCAACCCCGGTGCGAGACCCAGTACTTC
cdr3_aa: CASSQPRCETQYF

v_call: TRBV7-2
j_call: TRBJ2-3
d_call: TRBD2
clone_size: -
cdr3_nt: TGTGCCAGCAGCTTTATGCGGGGGGGCCCAGATACGCAGTATTTT
cdr3_aa: CASSFMRGGPDTQYF

v_call: TRBV28
j_call: TRBJ2-7
d_call: TRBD2
clone_size: -
cdr3_nt: TGTGCCAGCAGGTATCAGCGGGGGGATTTCTACGAGCAGTACTTC
cdr3_aa: CASRYQRGDFYEQYF